These 26 T cell receptor beta chains originate from one sample sequenced in a study of blood T cell repertoires in COVID-19. Repertoires were generated with immunoSEQ multiplex PCR, while TCRdb's copy carries only in-frame clones and drops some. The sample has fewer than 200,000 clones, 75% to 90% seen once. The specimen was peripheral blood. Source of these receptors: a woman in her 70s with COVID-19, enrolled during active disease.

The V and J genes are TRBV7-8 and TRBJ1-2; D is ambiguous. Germline V gene data show CDR1 as SGHVS and CDR2 as FQNEAQ. This CDR3 comprises 13 residues. Trimming left V 2 bases short and J 8 bases short, with 12 bases between. The CDR3 loop is CASSLRSEYGYTF. CDR3 DNA: TGTGCCAGCAGCTTAAGGAGCGAATACGGCTACACCTTC.

This chain uses TRBV2 with TRBJ1-1; 7 bases agree with TRBD1. The CDR3 extends over 15 amino acids. Germline values: CDR1 SNHLY, CDR2 FYNNEI. V shed 5 bases and J 2 bases; nucleotides not matched to a gene: 8. The CDR3 is CASSTGQTFNTEAFF. The CDR3 DNA reads as TGTGCCAGCAGTACGGGACAGACATTTAACACTGAAGCTTTCTTT.

This clone was counted a single time. V is TRBV29-1 and J is TRBJ1-1, with 7 positions matching TRBD1. Germline values: CDR1 SQVTM, CDR2 ANQGSEA. The CDR3 sequence is 10 residues long. The V and J ends lost 7 bases and 11 bases, in that order; junction bases with no gene match: 7. CDR3 nucleotide sequence: TGCAGCGCCCTGACAGGGCGGGCTTTCTTT. Translating gives CSALTGRAFF.

V usage is TRBV14 and J usage is TRBJ2-1, with D perhaps TRBD2 (7 bases). V lost 1 base, J lost 12 bases, and 13 bases lay in between. The CDR3 is 13 amino acids. Looked up from germline, CDR1 is SGHDN and CDR2 is FVKESK. The CDR3 DNA reads as TGTGCCAGCAGCCAAGCGGGGGGCCCCCCGCAGTTCTTC. Translation gives CASSQAGGPPQFF.

CDR3 sequence reads: CASSPGQTELIEAFF. CDR3 nucleotides: TGCGCCAGCAGCCCGGGACAGACGGAACTTATTGAAGCTTTCTTT. This chain connects TRBV5-1 to TRBJ1-1; 7 bases fit TRBD1. The length of the CDR3 is 15 residues. The V gene end was trimmed by 4 bases and the J gene end by 7 bases; junction bases not matched to a gene: 13. Germline V gene data show CDR1 as SGHRS and CDR2 as YFSETQ.

The V and J genes are TRBV7-3 and TRBJ2-7, with D uncertain. CDR1 is SGHTA, CDR2 FQGTGA, per germline. Trimming left V 2 bases short and J 2 bases short, with 16 bases between. The length of the CDR3 is 16 residues. This CDR3 reads CASSLGVSSSTYEQYF. CDR3 bases: TGTGCCAGCAGCTTAGGAGTCAGTAGCTCCACCTACGAGCAGTACTTC.

The rearrangement uses TRBV19 and TRBJ1-5; possible D gene TRBD1, 6 bases. The CDR3 runs to 16 residues. The V end was cut by 6 bases, the J end by 4 bases, with 19 bases between. The germline V gene has CDR1 LNHDA and CDR2 SQIVND (reference sequence). CDR3 loop: CASSATGLPANQPQHF. The CDR3 nucleotides read TGTGCCAGTAGCGCTACAGGGCTCCCCGCAAATCAGCCCCAGCATTTT.

The chain has TRBV15 and TRBJ1-5; 9 nucleotides match TRBD1. The CDR3 covers 14 residues. After removal of 5 bases from V and 6 bases from J, the junction contained 5 bases not matched to a gene. Germline CDR1 is LNHNV and CDR2 is YYDKDF (reference sequence). The chain's CDR3 is CATSLTGGGQPQHF. DNA of the CDR3: TGTGCCACCAGCCTTACAGGGGGCGGTCAGCCCCAGCATTTT.

Here the CDR3 DNA reads TGTGCCAGCAGCTTAGCACGACAGTCCTATGGCTACACCTTC. Translated: CASSLARQSYGYTF. This chain links TRBV7-2 with TRBJ1-2, with D possibly matching TRBD1 (5 bases). The CDR3 extends over 14 amino acids. Trimming cost V 0 bases and J 4 bases, with 9 bases left between them. CDR1 and CDR2 from the germline V gene are SGHTA and FQGNSA.

The rearrangement joins TRBV5-1 to TRBJ2-3, with D possibly being TRBD2 (5 bases). The V gene lost 4 bases and the J gene lost 1 base, with 16 bases spanning the gap. Germline assignment: CDR1 SGHRS and CDR2 YFSETQ. This CDR3 contains 16 residues. CDR3 in amino acids: CASSDGYRGGTDTQYF. The CDR3 DNA reads as TGCGCCAGCAGCGATGGATATCGGGGAGGCACAGATACGCAGTATTTT.

The rearrangement uses TRBV10-3 and TRBJ1-1; D is possibly TRBD1 (6 bases). The germline V and J ends were trimmed by 11 bases and 2 bases, with 9 bases remaining between them. The CDR3 sequence is 11 residues long. Germline CDR1 is ENHRY and CDR2 is SYGVKD. CDR3 sequence: CAVQGNTEAFF. CDR3 bases: TGTGCCGTACAGGGAAACACTGAAGCTTTCTTT.

This clone has more than one count but fewer than ten. The rearrangement links TRBV10-3 to TRBJ1-5; TRBD1 matches at 8 bases. The germline V gene has CDR1 ENHRY and CDR2 SYGVKD. The CDR3 is made up of 17 amino acids. The junction had 7 bases not matched to a gene; V was cut back by 0 bases and J by 3 bases. This chain's CDR3 is CAISESSGQGINQPQHF. The CDR3 DNA reads as TGTGCCATCAGTGAGTCTTCAGGACAGGGTATCAATCAGCCCCAGCATTTT.

The table lists this clone with a few counts. This chain uses TRBV7-2 with TRBJ1-1, with TRBD1 matching 7 bases. From germline, CDR1 is SGHTA and CDR2 FQGNSA. CDR3 length: 17 residues. The V and J ends lost 1 base and 0 bases, in that order; junction bases with no gene match: 8. CDR3 sequence reads: CASSLVGGASMNTEAFF. Written as DNA, the CDR3 is TGTGCCAGCAGCTTAGTAGGGGGCGCGTCCATGAACACTGAAGCTTTCTTT.

The chain links TRBV9 to TRBJ2-1; tentative D call: TRBD2 (6 bases). V lost 0 bases to trimming and J lost 4 bases, with 11 bases between them. The germline CDR1 and CDR2 sequences are SGDLS and YYNGEE. There are 15 residues in the CDR3. CDR3 loop: CASSVALASYNEQFF. The CDR3 DNA reads TGTGCCAGCAGCGTAGCCCTAGCGTCGTACAATGAGCAGTTCTTC.

The rearrangement uses TRBV18 and TRBJ2-1; 7 nucleotides match TRBD2. From germline, CDR1 is KGHSH and CDR2 LQKENI. With 10 bases clipped from V and 7 bases from J, the junction kept 10 bases outside the gene matches. The CDR3 loop spans 13 amino acids. CDR3 in amino acids: CATQTPGGNEQFF. The CDR3 nucleotides are TGTGCCACCCAAACCCCCGGGGGGAATGAGCAGTTCTTC.

This chain joins TRBV28 and TRBJ2-7, with D perhaps matching TRBD1 (6 bases). In germline, CDR1 is MDHEN, CDR2 SYDVKM. The CDR3 totals 15 residues. Trimming cost V 4 bases and J 4 bases, with 17 bases left between them. The CDR3 protein is CASSSFGQQTYEQYF. The CDR3 nucleotides read TGTGCCAGCAGTTCCTTCGGACAGCAGACTTACGAGCAGTACTTC.

The chain uses TRBV11-2 and TRBJ2-1; 7 bases are a match to TRBD1. This CDR3 is 12 amino acids long. Germline CDR1 and CDR2: SGHAT and FQNNGV. V was pared by 8 bases and J by 7 bases, with 5 bases of the junction left unmatched. The CDR3 spells CASALDRNEQFF. The CDR3 DNA sequence: TGTGCCAGCGCCCTGGACAGGAATGAGCAGTTCTTC.

The J gene is TRBJ1-6, the V gene TRBV27; no firm D call. Trimming took off 5 bases at V and 0 bases at J, with 14 bases between the two ends. Germline V gene data show CDR1 as MNHEY and CDR2 as SMNVEV (reference sequence). The CDR3 spans 17 residues. CDR3 nucleotides: TGTGCCAGCAGTCTTTCCGGGGTGAACTCCTATAATTCACCCCTCCACTTT. It encodes CASSLSGVNSYNSPLHF.

This clone was seen just once. The V gene is TRBV7-2, the J gene TRBJ2-7; 9 bases match TRBD2. CDR3 length equals 13 residues. With V trimmed by 3 bases and J by 8 bases, 5 bases remained unmatched. Germline V gene data show CDR1 as SGHTA and CDR2 as FQGNSA. DNA of the CDR3: TGTGCCAGCAGCTTTTTAGCGGGGGATCAGCAGTACTTC. It specifies CASSFLAGDQQYF.

The chain has TRBV7-2 and TRBJ2-5, with 10 bases identical to TRBD2. The CDR3 is 16 amino acids. Germline CDR1 SGHTA, CDR2 FQGNSA. V dropped 5 bases and J dropped 5; count of bases not matched to a gene: 11. This CDR3 is CASSPRISGRSETQYF. The CDR3 DNA reads as TGTGCCAGCAGCCCACGGATTAGCGGGAGGTCCGAGACCCAGTACTTC.

V is TRBV24-1 and J is TRBJ2-3; possible D gene TRBD1, 5 bases. The CDR3 is made up of 14 amino acids. Looked up from germline, CDR1 is KGHDR and CDR2 is SFDVKD. Trimming pared 0 bases from V and 6 bases from J, leaving 9 bases between. DNA for the CDR3: TGTGCCACCAGTGATTTGGGCAGGGTTGATACGCAGTATTTT. Translating it yields CATSDLGRVDTQYF.

The genes are TRBV5-1 and TRBJ2-7, with TRBD2 as a possible D gene (5 bases). V was pared by 0 bases and J by 2 bases, with 9 bases between. In germline, CDR1 is SGHRS, CDR2 YFSETQ. The CDR3 runs to 14 residues. The CDR3 loop is CASSLDGGPYEQYF. CDR3 DNA sequence: TGCGCCAGCAGCTTGGATGGCGGGCCCTACGAGCAGTACTTC.

V is TRBV6-5 and J is TRBJ1-1; TRBD1 aligns across 9 bases. Germline lookup yields CDR1 MNHEY and CDR2 SVGAGI. This CDR3 contains 14 residues. With V trimmed by 6 bases and J by 4 bases, 6 bases remained unmatched. CDR3 protein: CASRRDRDGTEAFF. CDR3 nucleotides: TGTGCCAGCAGGAGGGACAGGGATGGCACTGAAGCTTTCTTT.

The rearrangement uses TRBV13 and TRBJ1-3; D uncertain. The V gene lost 2 bases and the J gene lost 0 bases, with 11 bases spanning the gap. Germline V gives CDR1 PRHDT, CDR2 FYEKMQ (reference sequence). The CDR3 has 16 amino acids. For the CDR3, the DNA is TGTGCCAGCAGCTTACGAGGCCAGAGCTCTGGAAACACCATATATTTT. It is translated as CASSLRGQSSGNTIYF.

This clone was observed a handful of times. J is TRBJ2-7 and V is TRBV18, with 9 bases fitting TRBD2. J was trimmed by 6 bases and V by 4 bases; bases with no gene match: 10. This CDR3 comprises 15 residues. The germline V gene has CDR1 KGHSH and CDR2 LQKENI. CDR3 DNA sequence: TGTGCCAGCTCACGACCTAGCGGGAAACTGGGCGAGCAGTACTTC. The encoded protein is CASSRPSGKLGEQYF.

The genes are TRBV27 and TRBJ2-1, with TRBD1 as a possible D gene (5 bases). Trimming shortened V by 6 bases and J by 5 bases, and 14 bases separated the two germline ends. This CDR3 spans 14 amino acids. Germline V gene data show CDR1 as MNHEY and CDR2 as SMNVEV (reference sequence). The CDR3 DNA is TGTGCCAGCAGCAGGGAACGGAAGGACAATGAGCAGTTCTTC. Its protein is CASSRERKDNEQFF.